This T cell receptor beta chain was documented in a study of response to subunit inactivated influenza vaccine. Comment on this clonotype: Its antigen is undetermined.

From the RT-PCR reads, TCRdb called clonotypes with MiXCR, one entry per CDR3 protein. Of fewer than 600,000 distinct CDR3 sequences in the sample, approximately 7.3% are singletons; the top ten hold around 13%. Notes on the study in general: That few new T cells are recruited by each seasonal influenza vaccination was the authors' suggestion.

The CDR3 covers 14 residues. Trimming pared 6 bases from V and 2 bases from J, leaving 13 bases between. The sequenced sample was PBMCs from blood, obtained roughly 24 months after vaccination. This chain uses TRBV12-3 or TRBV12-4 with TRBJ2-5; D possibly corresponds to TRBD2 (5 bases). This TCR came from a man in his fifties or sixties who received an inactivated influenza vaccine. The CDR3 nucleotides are TGTGCCAGCAGCCCAGGACTGACTCAAGAGACCCAGTACTTC. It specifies CASSPGLTQETQYF.